Presented here are 27 T cell receptor beta chains from one specimen sequenced in a study of control samples from healthy donors and cancer patients. Sequencing was performed with immunoSEQ multiplex PCR; in TCRdb, only in-frame clones are kept and a portion is missing. The sample holds about 130,000 clones, roughly 90% seen once. The sample consisted of blood. The receptors here all came from a woman in her forties or fifties in good health.

This chain links TRBV6-1 with TRBJ2-6; a weak D match, TRBD1 (5 bases). V was clipped by 11 bases and J by 0 bases, with 11 bases between them. The CDR3 loop spans 14 amino acids. Germline CDR1 is MNHNS and CDR2 is SASEGT. CDR3 loop: CAGSDSSGANVLTF. In DNA form, the CDR3 reads TGTGCCGGAAGTGACAGCTCTGGGGCCAACGTCCTGACTTTC.

The rearrangement links TRBV6-5 to TRBJ1-4; tentative D call: TRBD1 (6 bases). The CDR3 spans 14 residues. Germline CDR1 MNHEY, CDR2 SVGAGI. V was cut by 5 bases and J by 12 bases, with 19 bases left in between. CDR3 bases: TGTGCCAGCAGTCGGAACGACAGGCCGGGGGAACTGTTTTTT. As protein: CASSRNDRPGELFF.

The chain uses TRBV6-5 and TRBJ2-7, with D maybe TRBD1 (6 bases). The CDR3 is 14 amino acids. In germline, CDR1 is MNHEY, CDR2 SVGAGI. V was pared by 2 bases and J by 2 bases, with 10 bases between. The CDR3 protein is CASSYSGQTYEQYF. The CDR3 region has the DNA TGTGCCAGCAGTTACAGTGGACAGACCTACGAGCAGTACTTC.

This clone was counted a single time. The chain is built from TRBV2 and TRBJ1-5; perhaps TRBD1 as D (5 bases). The germline V gene has CDR1 SNHLY and CDR2 FYNNEI. The CDR3 loop spans 13 amino acids. V shed 3 bases and J shed 4 bases, with 7 bases lying between them. The CDR3 nucleotides are TGTGCCAGCAGTGAGGGGGGAAATCAGCCCCAGCATTTT. Protein product: CASSEGGNQPQHF.

The chain recombines TRBV14 with TRBJ1-1, with D maybe TRBD1 (5 bases). The V gene lost 1 base and the J gene lost 4 bases, with 10 bases spanning the gap. The CDR3 is 14 amino acids. Germline V gene data show CDR1 as SGHDN and CDR2 as FVKESK. CDR3 amino acids: CASSQVTGGTEAFF. Here the CDR3 DNA reads TGTGCCAGCAGCCAAGTAACGGGGGGCACTGAAGCTTTCTTT.

The chain couples TRBV11-2 to TRBJ2-5, with D perhaps assigned TRBD1 or TRBD2 (5 bases each). This CDR3 is 16 amino acids long. The V gene's germline CDR1 is SGHAT and CDR2 FQNNGV. V was clipped by 5 bases and J by 7 bases, with 23 bases between them. CDR3 amino acids: CASSPRRGSQEVTQYF. CDR3 nucleotide sequence: TGTGCCAGCAGCCCCCGTCGGGGCAGTCAAGAAGTGACCCAGTACTTC.

The chain employs TRBV5-1 and TRBJ1-4; possible D gene TRBD1, 6 bases. Trimming took off 4 bases at V and 2 bases at J, with 6 bases between the two ends. CDR1 is SGHRS and CDR2 is YFSETQ in the germline V gene. This CDR3 is 13 amino acids long. The CDR3 spells CASSQGTNEKLFF. In nucleotides, the CDR3 is TGCGCCAGCAGCCAGGGGACTAATGAAAAACTGTTTTTT.

The chain has TRBV6-1 and TRBJ2-3, with TRBD2 identical over 10 bases. With 2 bases clipped from V and 3 bases from J, the junction kept 8 bases outside the gene matches. The CDR3 extends over 17 amino acids. From germline, CDR1 is MNHNS and CDR2 SASEGT. The CDR3 DNA follows: TGTGCCAGCAGTGAATGGGGTAGCGGGGGGTGGACAGATACGCAGTATTTT. It encodes CASSEWGSGGWTDTQYF.

The chain links TRBV2 to TRBJ2-5; D might be TRBD1 or TRBD2, each matching 5 bases. V was shortened by 8 bases and J by 5 bases, with 12 bases between the two germline ends. This CDR3 spans 12 amino acids. Germline V gives CDR1 SNHLY, CDR2 FYNNEI. CDR3 DNA: TGTGCCAGCGGGACCACAGAGGAGACCCAGTACTTC. The encoded protein is CASGTTEETQYF.

The V and J genes are TRBV23-1 and TRBJ2-1; D unresolved. TRBV23-1 carries the ORF label, with uncertain function. V lost 10 bases to trimming and J lost 5 bases, with 21 bases between them. This CDR3 spans 15 amino acids. The CDR3 region is CANTPGQAHNNEQFF. The CDR3 nucleotides are TGCGCCAATACCCCAGGTCAGGCACATAACAATGAGCAGTTCTTC.

The chain combines TRBV2 with TRBJ2-5; tentative D call: TRBD1 (5 bases). V lost 2 bases to trimming and J lost 4 bases, with 14 bases between them. The CDR3 is 15 residues long. Per the germline V gene, CDR1 is SNHLY and CDR2 is FYNNEI. In DNA, the CDR3 is TGTGCCAGCAGTGAAATGAAAGGACAAGGAGAGACCCAGTACTTC. Its protein is CASSEMKGQGETQYF.

The rearrangement joins TRBV30 to TRBJ2-2; 8 bases are a match to TRBD2. Germline V gene lookup returns CDR1 GTSNPN and CDR2 SVGIG (reference sequence). The CDR3 contains 16 residues. The J segment lost 6 bases and the V segment lost 2 bases, leaving 11 bases of the junction unmatched. Here the CDR3 DNA reads TGTGCCTGGAGTTCGGGAGGGCCTGAGTTCCCCGGGGAGCTGTTTTTT. Translating gives CAWSSGGPEFPGELFF. The full variable domain, completed using reference TRBV30 and TRBJ2-2, is SQTIHQWPATLVQPVGSPLSLECTVEGTSNPNLYWYRQAAGRGLQLLFYSVGIGQISSEVPQNLSASRPQDRQFILSSKKLLLSDSGFYLCAWSSGGPEFPGELFFGEGSRLTVL.

The chain links TRBV5-1 to TRBJ1-1, with D possibly being TRBD1 (6 bases). Trimming pared 0 bases from V and 0 bases from J, leaving 18 bases between. Germline V gene data show CDR1 as SGHRS and CDR2 as YFSETQ. There are 18 residues in the CDR3. DNA of the CDR3: TGCGCCAGCAGCTTGGGTATACAGGGTAGGGGGATGAACACTGAAGCTTTCTTT. Encoded protein: CASSLGIQGRGMNTEAFF.

The genes are TRBV27 and TRBJ1-2, with D possibly being TRBD1 (6 bases). With 2 bases removed from V and 4 bases from J, the gap between germline ends came to 14 bases. The CDR3 has 15 amino acids. Germline lookup yields CDR1 MNHEY and CDR2 SMNVEV (reference sequence). The CDR3 coding sequence is TGTGCCAGCAGTTTAACAGGGTTCGAGGGCTATGGCTACACCTTC. It is translated as CASSLTGFEGYGYTF.

J is TRBJ1-2 and V is TRBV3-1 (or the pseudogene TRBV3-2); D may be TRBD1 (5 bases). Germline CDR1 LGHDT, CDR2 YNNKEL (reference sequence). V lost 2 bases to trimming and J lost 4 bases, with 11 bases between them. The CDR3 runs 14 residues. The CDR3 DNA reads as TGTGCCAGCAGCCAATCAGGGATTGGCTATGGCTACACCTTC. This encodes CASSQSGIGYGYTF.

V usage is TRBV2 and J usage is TRBJ2-7; 7 bases match TRBD1. Germline V gene sequence: CDR1 SNHLY, CDR2 FYNNEI. The J segment lost 2 bases and the V segment lost 6 bases, leaving 13 bases of the junction unmatched. The CDR3 runs to 16 residues. The CDR3 nucleotides read TGTGCCAGCAGCGACCAAGGTCGACAGGGTACCTACGAGCAGTACTTC. Translated: CASSDQGRQGTYEQYF.

The rearrangement uses TRBV4-1 and TRBJ2-5; D gene uncertain. The CDR3 totals 14 residues. V was trimmed by 4 bases and J by 2 bases, leaving 11 bases between them. The germline CDR1 and CDR2 sequences are MGHRA and YSYEKL. For the CDR3, the DNA is TGCGCCAGCAGCCCCACCTTTGGGCAAGAGACCCAGTACTTC. Protein: CASSPTFGQETQYF.

J is TRBJ1-6 and V is TRBV6-6; TRBD1 matches at 9 bases. J gave up 9 bases and V 10 bases, and 7 bases lay outside the gene matches. Germline V gives CDR1 MNHNY, CDR2 SVGAGI (reference sequence). The CDR3 runs 13 residues. CDR3 nucleotide sequence: TGTGCCACTCGGGACAGGGAGGGTTCACCCCTCCACTTT. It is translated as CATRDREGSPLHF.

The chain has TRBV23-1 and TRBJ2-3; 7 bases are shared with TRBD1. TRBV23-1 is recorded as an ORF, its role being uncertain. The V gene end was trimmed by 0 bases and the J gene end by 1 base; junction bases not matched to a gene: 4. CDR3 size: 16 residues. This chain's CDR3 is CASSQSRDRRTDTQYF. Here the CDR3 DNA reads TGCGCCAGCAGTCAATCCCGGGACAGACGCACAGATACGCAGTATTTT.

This rearrangement joins TRBV29-1 to TRBJ1-4; no clear D gene. Trimming cost V 6 bases and J 5 bases, with 10 bases left between them. The length of the CDR3 is 12 residues. Germline V CDR1 and CDR2: SQVTM, ANQGSEA. The DNA of the CDR3 is TGCAGCGTCCGAACTGCGAATGAAAAACTGTTTTTT. Its translation is CSVRTANEKLFF. Variable domain in full (rest from reference TRBV29-1 and TRBJ1-4): SAVISQKPSRDICQRGTSLTIQCQVDSQVTMMFWYRQQPGQSLTLIATANQGSEATYESGFVIDKFPISRPNLTFSTLTVSNMSPEDSSIYLCSVRTANEKLFFGSGTQLSVL.

The chain employs TRBV7-8 and TRBJ2-3, with 8 bases that match TRBD2. Trimming cost V 5 bases and J 2 bases; bases outside gene matches: 12. Looked up from germline, CDR1 is SGHVS and CDR2 is FQNEAQ. CDR3 length: 17 amino acids. The CDR3 region has the DNA TGTGCCAGCAGCCAACTTTGGGGCGGGGGGTCCACAGATACGCAGTATTTT. Amino acid sequence: CASSQLWGGGSTDTQYF.

The chain has TRBV24-1 and TRBJ2-1; D perhaps matches TRBD2 (6 bases). CDR1 and CDR2 from the germline V gene are KGHDR and SFDVKD. Trimming took 5 bases from V and 7 from J, leaving 8 bases between them. The CDR3 contains 12 residues. The CDR3 DNA reads TGTGCCACCAGTGGAGGAGGGAATGAGCAGTTCTTC. This encodes CATSGGGNEQFF.

The chain joins TRBV28 to TRBJ1-5; TRBD1 might be the D (5 bases). Trimming shortened V by 6 bases and J by 2 bases, and 11 bases separated the two germline ends. This CDR3 has 14 residues. CDR1 and CDR2 from the germline V gene are MDHEN and SYDVKM. CDR3 coding DNA: TGTGCCAGCAGCTGGGTAGGGGGCAATCAGCCCCAGCATTTT. Its protein product is CASSWVGGNQPQHF.

The rearrangement joins TRBV28 to TRBJ2-3; D unclear. V lost 4 bases to trimming and J lost 3 bases, with 14 bases between them. This CDR3 has 15 residues. Germline assignment: CDR1 MDHEN and CDR2 SYDVKM. Here the CDR3 reads CASSSRPSLTDTQYF. CDR3 DNA: TGTGCCAGCAGTTCCCGACCGTCTCTAACAGATACGCAGTATTTT.

As concerns this clone: One end of the junction does not line up with germline, which may come from a read error. V is TRBV28 and J is TRBJ1-5; D call uncertain. CDR1 and CDR2 from the germline V gene are MDHEN and SYDVKM. The length of the CDR3 is 13 residues. For the CDR3, the DNA is TGTGCCAGCAGCTTATTAAGACTGATGCCCCAGCATTTT. Its protein product is CASSLLRLMPQHF.

This chain connects TRBV21-1 to TRBJ2-2; the table's D gene call, TRBD1, was not cross checked with the DNA. TRBV21-1 is flagged as a pseudogene. This CDR3 is built from 15 residues. CDR3 region: CASSGRDSGTGELFF. The CDR3, as DNA: TGTGCCAGCAGCGGCCGAGACAGTGGCACCGGGGAGCTGTTTTTT.

This sequence joins TRBV27 and TRBJ1-2, with D maybe TRBD1 (6 bases). V was cut by 5 bases and J by 0 bases, with 13 bases left in between. This CDR3 contains 15 residues. The germline CDR1 and CDR2 sequences are MNHEY and SMNVEV (reference sequence). Written as DNA, the CDR3 is TGTGCCAGCAGTGCCACAGGGCTCCCTAACTATGGCTACACCTTC. Its translation is CASSATGLPNYGYTF.